This record covers a single T cell receptor beta chain. This sample is part of a study of T-cell reconstitution after alpha-beta-depleted transplantation in children. Construction of the TCRbeta library involved unique molecular identifiers. TCRdb analysed the PCR reads with MiXCR anew, one entry per CDR3 protein. The profile shows about 610,000 distinct CDR3 sequences, about 10% of them singletons. Deletions cut 2 bases from V and 4 bases from J, with 8 bases between. The CDR3 is made up of 14 amino acids. The germline CDR1 and CDR2 sequences are MNHEY and SVGAGI. This TCR was recovered from a human donor who donated a stem cell graft to a child with acute myeloid leukemia. The chain carries TRBV6-5 and TRBJ2-2; D ambiguous. The sample consisted of PBMCs from the stem cell graft donor, taken from the stem cell graft. The CDR3: CASSYDFSTGELFF. The DNA for the CDR3 is TGTGCCAGCAGTTACGACTTCTCCACCGGGGAGCTGTTTTTT.